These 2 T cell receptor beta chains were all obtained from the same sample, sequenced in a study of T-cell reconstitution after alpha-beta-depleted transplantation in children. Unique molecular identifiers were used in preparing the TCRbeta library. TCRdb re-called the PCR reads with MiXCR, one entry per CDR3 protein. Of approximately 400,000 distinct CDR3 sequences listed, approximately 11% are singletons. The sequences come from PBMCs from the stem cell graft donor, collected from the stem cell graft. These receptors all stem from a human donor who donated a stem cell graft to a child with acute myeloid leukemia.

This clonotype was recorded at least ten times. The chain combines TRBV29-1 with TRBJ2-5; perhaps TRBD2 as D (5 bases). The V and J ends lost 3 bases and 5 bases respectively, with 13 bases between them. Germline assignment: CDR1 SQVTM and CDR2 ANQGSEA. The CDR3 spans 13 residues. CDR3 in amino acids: CSVDMVPGETQYF. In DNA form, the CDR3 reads TGCAGCGTTGATATGGTCCCGGGGGAGACCCAGTACTTC.

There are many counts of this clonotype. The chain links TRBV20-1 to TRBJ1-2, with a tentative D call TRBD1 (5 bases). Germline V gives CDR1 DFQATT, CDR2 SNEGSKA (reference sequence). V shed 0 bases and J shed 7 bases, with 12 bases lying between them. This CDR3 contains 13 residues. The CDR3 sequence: CSARDNDGGGYTF. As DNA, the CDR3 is TGCAGTGCTAGAGATAACGATGGGGGTGGCTACACCTTC.